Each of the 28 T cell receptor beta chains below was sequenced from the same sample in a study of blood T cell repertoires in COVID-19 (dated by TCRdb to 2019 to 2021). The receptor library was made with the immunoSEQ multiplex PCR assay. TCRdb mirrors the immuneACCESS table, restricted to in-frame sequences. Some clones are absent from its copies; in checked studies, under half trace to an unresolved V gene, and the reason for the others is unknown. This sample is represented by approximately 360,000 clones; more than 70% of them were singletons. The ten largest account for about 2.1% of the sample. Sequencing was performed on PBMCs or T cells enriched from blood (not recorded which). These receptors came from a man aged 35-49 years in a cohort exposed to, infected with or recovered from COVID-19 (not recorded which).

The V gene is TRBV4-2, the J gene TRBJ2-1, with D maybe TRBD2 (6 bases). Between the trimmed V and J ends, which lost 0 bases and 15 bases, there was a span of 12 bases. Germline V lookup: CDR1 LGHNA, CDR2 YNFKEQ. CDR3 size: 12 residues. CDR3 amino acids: CASSQEGTFLFF. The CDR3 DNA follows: TGTGCCAGCAGCCAAGAAGGGACTTTCCTGTTCTTC.

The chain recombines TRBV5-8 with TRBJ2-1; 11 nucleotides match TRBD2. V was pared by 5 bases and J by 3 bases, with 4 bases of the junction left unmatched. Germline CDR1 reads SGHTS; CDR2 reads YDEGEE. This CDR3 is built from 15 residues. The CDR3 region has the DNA TGTGCCAGCAGTGTAGCGGGAGGGGGCTACAATGAGCAGTTCTTC. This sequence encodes CASSVAGGGYNEQFF. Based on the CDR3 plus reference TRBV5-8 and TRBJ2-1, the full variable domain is EAGVTQSPTHLIKTRGQQATLRCSPISGHTSVYWYQQALGLGLQFLLWYDEGEERNRGNFPPRFSGRQFPNYSSELNVNALELEDSALYLCASSVAGGGYNEQFFGPGTRLTVL.

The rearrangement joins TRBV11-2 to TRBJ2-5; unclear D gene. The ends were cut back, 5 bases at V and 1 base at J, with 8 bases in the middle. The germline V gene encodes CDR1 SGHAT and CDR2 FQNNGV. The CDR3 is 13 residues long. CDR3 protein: CASSPDIQETQYF. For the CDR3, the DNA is TGTGCCAGCAGCCCAGACATCCAAGAGACCCAGTACTTC.

The CDR3 sequence is CASSLMRAEQYF. The CDR3, as DNA: TGTGCCAGCAGCTTGATGAGGGCCGAGCAGTACTTC. The chain combines TRBV7-8 with TRBJ2-7, with D perhaps TRBD2 (5 bases). The germline V and J ends were trimmed by 3 bases and 6 bases, with 9 bases remaining between them. The CDR3 covers 12 residues. Germline CDR1 and CDR2: SGHVS and FQNEAQ.

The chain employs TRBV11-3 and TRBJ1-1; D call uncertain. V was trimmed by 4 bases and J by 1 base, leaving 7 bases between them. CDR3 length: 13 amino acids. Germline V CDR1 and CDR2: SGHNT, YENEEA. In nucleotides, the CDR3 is TGTGCCAGCAGCTATAGCCGGAACACTGAAGCTTTCTTT. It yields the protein CASSYSRNTEAFF.

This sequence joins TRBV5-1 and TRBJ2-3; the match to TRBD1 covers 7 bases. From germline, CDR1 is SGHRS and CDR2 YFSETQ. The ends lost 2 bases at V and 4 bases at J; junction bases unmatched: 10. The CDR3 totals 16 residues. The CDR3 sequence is CASSLGRDRDSDTQYF. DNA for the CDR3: TGCGCCAGCAGCTTAGGCCGGGACAGAGACTCAGATACGCAGTATTTT.

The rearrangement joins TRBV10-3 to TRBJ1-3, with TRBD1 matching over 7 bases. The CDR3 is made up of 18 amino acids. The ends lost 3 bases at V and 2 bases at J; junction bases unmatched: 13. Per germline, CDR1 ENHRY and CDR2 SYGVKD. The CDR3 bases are TGTGCCATCAGTGATCCGGACAGGAACGATCTGACTGGAAACACCATATATTTT. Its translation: CAISDPDRNDLTGNTIYF.

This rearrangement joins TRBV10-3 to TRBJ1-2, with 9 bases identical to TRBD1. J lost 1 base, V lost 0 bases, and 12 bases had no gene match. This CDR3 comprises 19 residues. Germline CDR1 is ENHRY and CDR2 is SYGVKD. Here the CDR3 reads CAISESPGQGTVGNYGYTF. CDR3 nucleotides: TGTGCCATCAGTGAGTCCCCGGGACAGGGTACAGTTGGTAACTATGGCTACACCTTC.

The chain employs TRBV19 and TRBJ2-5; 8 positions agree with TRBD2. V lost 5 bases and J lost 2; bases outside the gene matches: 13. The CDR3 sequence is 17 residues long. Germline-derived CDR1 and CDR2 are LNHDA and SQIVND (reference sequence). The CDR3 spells CASSLRASGLIQETQYF. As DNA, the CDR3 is TGTGCCAGTAGTCTTCGGGCTAGCGGGTTGATACAAGAGACCCAGTACTTC.

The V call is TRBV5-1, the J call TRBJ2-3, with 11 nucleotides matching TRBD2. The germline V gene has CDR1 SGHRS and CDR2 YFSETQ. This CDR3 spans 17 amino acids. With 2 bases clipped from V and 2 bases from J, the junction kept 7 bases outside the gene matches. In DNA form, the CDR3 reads TGCGCCAGCAGCTTTAGCGGACTAGCGGGCTACACAGATACGCAGTATTTT. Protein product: CASSFSGLAGYTDTQYF.

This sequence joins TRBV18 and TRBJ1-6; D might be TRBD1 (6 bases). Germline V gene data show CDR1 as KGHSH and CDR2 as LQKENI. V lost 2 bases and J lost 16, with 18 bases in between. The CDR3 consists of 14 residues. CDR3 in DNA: TGTGCCAGCTCACCAGACAGGACCTTCCAGTATCTCCACTTT. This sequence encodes CASSPDRTFQYLHF.

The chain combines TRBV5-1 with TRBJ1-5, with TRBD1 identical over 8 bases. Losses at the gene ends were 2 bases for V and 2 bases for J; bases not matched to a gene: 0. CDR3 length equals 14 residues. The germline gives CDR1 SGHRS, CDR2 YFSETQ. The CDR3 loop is CASSLQGGNQPQHF. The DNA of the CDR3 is TGCGCCAGCAGCTTACAGGGGGGCAATCAGCCCCAGCATTTT.

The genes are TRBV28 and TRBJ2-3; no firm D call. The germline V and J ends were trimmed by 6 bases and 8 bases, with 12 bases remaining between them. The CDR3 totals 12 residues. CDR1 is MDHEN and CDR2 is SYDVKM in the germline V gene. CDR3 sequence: CASRSSPRTQYF. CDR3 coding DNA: TGTGCCAGCAGATCCTCCCCCCGTACGCAGTATTTT.

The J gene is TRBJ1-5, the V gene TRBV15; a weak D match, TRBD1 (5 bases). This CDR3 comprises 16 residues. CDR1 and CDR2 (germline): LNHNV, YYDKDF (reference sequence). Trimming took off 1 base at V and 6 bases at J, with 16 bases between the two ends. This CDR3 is CATSRVTGPTGQPQHF. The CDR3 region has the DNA TGTGCCACCAGCAGAGTAACAGGCCCCACAGGTCAGCCCCAGCATTTT.

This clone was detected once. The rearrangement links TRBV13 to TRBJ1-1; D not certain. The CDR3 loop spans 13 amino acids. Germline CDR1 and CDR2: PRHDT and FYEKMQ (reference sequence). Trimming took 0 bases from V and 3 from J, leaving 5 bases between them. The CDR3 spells CASSLGADTEAFF. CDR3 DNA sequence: TGTGCCAGCAGCTTAGGGGCGGACACTGAAGCTTTCTTT.

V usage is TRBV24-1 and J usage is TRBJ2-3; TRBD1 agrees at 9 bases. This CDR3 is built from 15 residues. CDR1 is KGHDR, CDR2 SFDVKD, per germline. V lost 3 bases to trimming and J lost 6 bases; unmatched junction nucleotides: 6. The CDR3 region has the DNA TGTGCCACCAGTGATCCCGGGACAGGGCACGATACGCAGTATTTT. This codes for CATSDPGTGHDTQYF.

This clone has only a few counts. The CDR3: CSGGQGNYGYTF. CDR3 sequence (DNA): TGCAGCGGGGGACAGGGGAACTATGGCTACACCTTC. This chain joins TRBV29-1 and TRBJ1-2; 10 bases align to TRBD1. This CDR3 comprises 12 residues. The trim removed 7 bases at V and 2 bases at J, leaving 1 base unmatched. Germline CDR1 and CDR2: SQVTM and ANQGSEA.

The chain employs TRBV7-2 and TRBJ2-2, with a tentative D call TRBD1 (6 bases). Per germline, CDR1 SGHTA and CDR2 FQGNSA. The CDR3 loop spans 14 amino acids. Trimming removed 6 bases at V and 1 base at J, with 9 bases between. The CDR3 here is CASRLTGNTGELFF. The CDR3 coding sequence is TGTGCCAGCAGATTGACAGGGAACACCGGGGAGCTGTTTTTT.

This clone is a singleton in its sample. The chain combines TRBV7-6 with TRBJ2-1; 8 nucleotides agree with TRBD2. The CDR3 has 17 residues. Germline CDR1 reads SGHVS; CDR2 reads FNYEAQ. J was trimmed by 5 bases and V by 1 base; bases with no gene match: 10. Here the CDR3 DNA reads TGTGCCAGCAGCTTAGTCCCGGCTAGCGGGTACAACAATGAGCAGTTCTTC. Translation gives CASSLVPASGYNNEQFF.

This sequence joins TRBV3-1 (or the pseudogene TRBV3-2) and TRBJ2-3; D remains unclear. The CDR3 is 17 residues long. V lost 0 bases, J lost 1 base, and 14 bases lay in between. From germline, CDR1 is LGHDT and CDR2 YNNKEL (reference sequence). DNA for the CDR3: TGTGCCAGCAGCCAAGAGCGTTCGAGTTACGGCACAGATACGCAGTATTTT. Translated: CASSQERSSYGTDTQYF.

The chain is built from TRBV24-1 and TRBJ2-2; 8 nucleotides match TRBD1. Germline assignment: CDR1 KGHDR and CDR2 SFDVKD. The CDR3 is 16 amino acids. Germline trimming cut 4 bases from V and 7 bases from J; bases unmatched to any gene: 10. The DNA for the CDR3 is TGTGCCACCAGTGACCCGGACAGGGAGAACGGCGGGGAGCTGTTTTTT. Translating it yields CATSDPDRENGGELFF.

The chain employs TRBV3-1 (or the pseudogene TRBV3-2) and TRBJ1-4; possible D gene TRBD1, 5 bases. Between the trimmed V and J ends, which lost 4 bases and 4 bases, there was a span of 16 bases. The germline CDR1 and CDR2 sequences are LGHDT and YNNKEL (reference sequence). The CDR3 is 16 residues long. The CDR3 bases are TGTGCCAGCAGCCGCACCGACCGGGACTATAATGAAAAACTGTTTTTT. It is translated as CASSRTDRDYNEKLFF.

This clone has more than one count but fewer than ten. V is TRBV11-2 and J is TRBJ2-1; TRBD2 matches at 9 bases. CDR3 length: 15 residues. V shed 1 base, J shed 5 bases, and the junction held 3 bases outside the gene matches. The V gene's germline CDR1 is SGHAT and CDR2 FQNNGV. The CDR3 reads CASSLVAGEDNEQFF. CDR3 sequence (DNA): TGTGCCAGCAGCTTAGTAGCGGGAGAGGACAATGAGCAGTTCTTC. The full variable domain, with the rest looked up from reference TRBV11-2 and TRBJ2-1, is EAGVAQSPRYKIIEKRQSVAFWCNPISGHATLYWYQQILGQGPKLLIQFQNNGVVDDSQLPKDRFSAERLKGVDSTLKIQPAKLEDSAVYLCASSLVAGEDNEQFFGPGTRLTVL.

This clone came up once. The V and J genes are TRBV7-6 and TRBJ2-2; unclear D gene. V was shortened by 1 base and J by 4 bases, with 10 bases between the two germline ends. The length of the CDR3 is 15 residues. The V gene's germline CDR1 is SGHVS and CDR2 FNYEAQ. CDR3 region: CASSLVALVTGELFF. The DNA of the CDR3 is TGTGCCAGCAGCTTAGTAGCTCTCGTCACCGGGGAGCTGTTTTTT.

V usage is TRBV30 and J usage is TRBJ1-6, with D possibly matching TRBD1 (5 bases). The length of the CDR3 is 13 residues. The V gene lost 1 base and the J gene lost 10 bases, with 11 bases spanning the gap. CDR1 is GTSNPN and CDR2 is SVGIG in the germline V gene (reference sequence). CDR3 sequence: CAWSGQGGSPLHF. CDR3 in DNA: TGTGCCTGGAGTGGCCAGGGTGGGTCACCCCTCCACTTT.

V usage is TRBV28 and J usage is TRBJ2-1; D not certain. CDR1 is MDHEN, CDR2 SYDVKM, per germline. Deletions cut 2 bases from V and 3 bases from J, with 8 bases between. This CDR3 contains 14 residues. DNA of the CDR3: TGTGCCAGCAGTTTACCAGCGCGCTACAATGAGCAGTTCTTC. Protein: CASSLPARYNEQFF.

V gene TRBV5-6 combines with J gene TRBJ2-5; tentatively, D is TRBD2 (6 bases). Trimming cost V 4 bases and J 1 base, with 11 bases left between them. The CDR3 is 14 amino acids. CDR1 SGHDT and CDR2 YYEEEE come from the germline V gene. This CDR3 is CASSRLGGQETQYF. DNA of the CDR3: TGTGCCAGCAGCCGGTTGGGGGGCCAAGAGACCCAGTACTTC. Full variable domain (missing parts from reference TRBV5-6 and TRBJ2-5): DAGVTQSPTHLIKTRGQQVTLRCSPKSGHDTVSWYQQALGQGPQFIFQYYEEEERQRGNFPDRFSGHQFPNYSSELNVNALLLGDSALYLCASSRLGGQETQYFGPGTRLLVL.

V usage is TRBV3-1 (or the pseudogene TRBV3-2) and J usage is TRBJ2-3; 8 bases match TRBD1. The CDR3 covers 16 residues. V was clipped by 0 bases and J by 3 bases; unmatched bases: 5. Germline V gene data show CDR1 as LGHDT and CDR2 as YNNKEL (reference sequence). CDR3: CASSQDPTGGTDTQYF. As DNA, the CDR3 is TGTGCCAGCAGCCAAGATCCAACAGGGGGAACAGATACGCAGTATTTT.